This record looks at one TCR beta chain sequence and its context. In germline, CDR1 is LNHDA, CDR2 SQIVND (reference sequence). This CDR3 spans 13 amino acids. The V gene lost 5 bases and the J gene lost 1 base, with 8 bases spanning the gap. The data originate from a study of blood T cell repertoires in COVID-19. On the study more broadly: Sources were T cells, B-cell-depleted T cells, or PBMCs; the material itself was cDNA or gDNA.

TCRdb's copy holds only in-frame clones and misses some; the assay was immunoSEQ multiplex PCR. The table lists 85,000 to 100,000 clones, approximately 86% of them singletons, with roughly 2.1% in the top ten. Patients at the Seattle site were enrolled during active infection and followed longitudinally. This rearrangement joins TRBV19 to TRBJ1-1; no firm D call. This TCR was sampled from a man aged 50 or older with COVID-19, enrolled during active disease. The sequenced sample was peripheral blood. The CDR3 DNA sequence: TGTGCCAGTAGTCCCAGAAAGAACACTGAAGCTTTCTTT. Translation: CASSPRKNTEAFF.